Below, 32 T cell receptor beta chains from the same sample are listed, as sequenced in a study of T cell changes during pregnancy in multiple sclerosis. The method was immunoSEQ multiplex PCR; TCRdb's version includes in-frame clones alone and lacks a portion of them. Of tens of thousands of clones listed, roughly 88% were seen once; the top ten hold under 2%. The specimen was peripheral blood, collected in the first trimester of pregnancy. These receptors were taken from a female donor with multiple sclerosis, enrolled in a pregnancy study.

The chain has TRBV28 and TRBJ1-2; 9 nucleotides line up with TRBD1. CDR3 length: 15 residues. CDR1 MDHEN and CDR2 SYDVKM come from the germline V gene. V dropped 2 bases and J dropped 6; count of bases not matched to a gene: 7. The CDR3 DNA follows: TGTGCCAGCAGTTTAACAAGGACAGGGGCCGATGGCTACACCTTC. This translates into CASSLTRTGADGYTF.

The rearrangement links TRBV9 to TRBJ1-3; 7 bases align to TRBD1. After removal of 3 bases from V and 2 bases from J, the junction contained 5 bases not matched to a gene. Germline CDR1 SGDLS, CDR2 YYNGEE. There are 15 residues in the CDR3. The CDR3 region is CASSERTGAGNTIYF. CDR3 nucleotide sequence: TGTGCCAGCAGCGAGAGAACAGGGGCTGGAAACACCATATATTTT.

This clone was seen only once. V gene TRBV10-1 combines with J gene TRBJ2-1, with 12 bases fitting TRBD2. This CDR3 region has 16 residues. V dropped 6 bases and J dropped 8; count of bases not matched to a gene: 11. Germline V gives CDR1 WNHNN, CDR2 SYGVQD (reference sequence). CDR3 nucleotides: TGCGCCAGCAGAGTTCCCCGGACTAGCGGGAATCATGAGCAGTTCTTC. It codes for CASRVPRTSGNHEQFF.

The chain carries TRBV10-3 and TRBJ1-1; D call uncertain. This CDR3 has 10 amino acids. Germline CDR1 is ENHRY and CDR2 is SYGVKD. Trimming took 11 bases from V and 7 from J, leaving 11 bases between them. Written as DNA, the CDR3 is TGTGCCGGCCCCCAGGTTGAAGCTTTCTTT. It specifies CAGPQVEAFF.

The CDR3 DNA is TGCGCCAGCAGCTTGGACGGGAGGGGCTCCTACGAGCAGTACTTC. Translated: CASSLDGRGSYEQYF. V and J are TRBV5-1 and TRBJ2-7, with 8 positions matching TRBD2. The CDR3 totals 15 residues. Losses at the gene ends were 0 bases for V and 0 bases for J; bases not matched to a gene: 2. Germline V gene lookup returns CDR1 SGHRS and CDR2 YFSETQ.

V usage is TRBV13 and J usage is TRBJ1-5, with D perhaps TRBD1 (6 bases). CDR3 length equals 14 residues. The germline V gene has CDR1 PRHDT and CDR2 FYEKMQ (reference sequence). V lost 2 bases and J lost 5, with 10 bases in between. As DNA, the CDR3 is TGTGCCAGCAGCTTAAGGGGGTCCGATCAGCCCCAGCATTTT. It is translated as CASSLRGSDQPQHF.

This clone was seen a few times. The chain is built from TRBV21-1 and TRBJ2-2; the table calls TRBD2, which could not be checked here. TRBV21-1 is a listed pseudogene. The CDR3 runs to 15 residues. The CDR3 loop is CASNTTGGDTGELFF. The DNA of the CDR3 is TGTGCCAGCAACACGACTGGGGGGGACACCGGGGAGCTGTTTTTT.

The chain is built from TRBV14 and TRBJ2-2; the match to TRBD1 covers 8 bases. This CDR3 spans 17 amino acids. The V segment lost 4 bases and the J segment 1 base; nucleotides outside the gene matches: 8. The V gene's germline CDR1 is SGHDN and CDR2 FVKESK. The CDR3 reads CASSRSWTGQNTGELFF. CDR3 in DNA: TGTGCCAGCAGCCGATCCTGGACAGGGCAGAACACCGGGGAGCTGTTTTTT.

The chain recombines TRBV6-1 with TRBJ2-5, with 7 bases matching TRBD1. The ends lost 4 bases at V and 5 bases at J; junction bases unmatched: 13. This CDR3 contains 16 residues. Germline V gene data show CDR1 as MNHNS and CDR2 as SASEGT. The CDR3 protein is CASSVLQGRKEETQYF. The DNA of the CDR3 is TGTGCCAGCAGTGTCCTACAGGGGCGCAAGGAGGAGACCCAGTACTTC.

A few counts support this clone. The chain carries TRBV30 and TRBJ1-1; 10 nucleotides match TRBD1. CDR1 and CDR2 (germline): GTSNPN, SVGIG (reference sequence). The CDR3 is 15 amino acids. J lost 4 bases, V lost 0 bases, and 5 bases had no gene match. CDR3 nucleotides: TGTGCCTGGAGTGTAAAGGACAGGGGGACCACTGAAGCTTTCTTT. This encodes CAWSVKDRGTTEAFF.

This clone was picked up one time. This chain's CDR3 is CASSRQQGAPTEAFF. In DNA, the CDR3 is TGTGCCAGCAGCCGTCAACAGGGGGCGCCCACTGAAGCTTTCTTT. The chain combines TRBV5-4 with TRBJ1-1; 9 bases line up with TRBD1. Germline CDR1 SGHNT, CDR2 YYREEE (reference sequence). The CDR3 sequence is 15 residues long. V shed 4 bases and J 4 bases; nucleotides not matched to a gene: 8.

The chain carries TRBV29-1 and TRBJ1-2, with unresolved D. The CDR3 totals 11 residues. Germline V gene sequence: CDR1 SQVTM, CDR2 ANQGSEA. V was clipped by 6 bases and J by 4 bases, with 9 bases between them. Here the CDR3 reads CSVSGIYGYTF. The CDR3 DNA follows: TGCAGCGTATCGGGGATCTATGGCTACACCTTC.

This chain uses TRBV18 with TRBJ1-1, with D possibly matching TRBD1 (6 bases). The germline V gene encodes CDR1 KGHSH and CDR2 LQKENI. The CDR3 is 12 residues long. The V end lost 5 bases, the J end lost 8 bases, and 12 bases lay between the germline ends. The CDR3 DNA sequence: TGTGCCAGCTCATCTCGACAGGCGGAAGCTTTCTTT. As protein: CASSSRQAEAFF.

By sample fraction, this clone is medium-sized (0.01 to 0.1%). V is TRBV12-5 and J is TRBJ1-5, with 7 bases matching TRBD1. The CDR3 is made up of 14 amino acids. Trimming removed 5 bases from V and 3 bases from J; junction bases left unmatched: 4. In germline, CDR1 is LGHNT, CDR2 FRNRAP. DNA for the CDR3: TGTGCTAGTGGTCGGGACAGCTTCAATCAGCCCCAGCATTTT. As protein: CASGRDSFNQPQHF.

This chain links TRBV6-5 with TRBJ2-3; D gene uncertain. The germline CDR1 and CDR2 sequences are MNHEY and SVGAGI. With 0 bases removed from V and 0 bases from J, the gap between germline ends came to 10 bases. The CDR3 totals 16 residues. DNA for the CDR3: TGTGCCAGCAGTTACTCCCGTTTCCCTAGCACAGATACGCAGTATTTT. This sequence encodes CASSYSRFPSTDTQYF.

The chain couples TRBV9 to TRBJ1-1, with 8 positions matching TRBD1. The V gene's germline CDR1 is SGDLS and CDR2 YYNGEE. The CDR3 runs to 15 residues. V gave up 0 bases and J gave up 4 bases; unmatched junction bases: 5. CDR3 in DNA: TGTGCCAGCAGCGTAGATCAGGGGGCAGGCACTGAAGCTTTCTTT. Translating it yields CASSVDQGAGTEAFF.

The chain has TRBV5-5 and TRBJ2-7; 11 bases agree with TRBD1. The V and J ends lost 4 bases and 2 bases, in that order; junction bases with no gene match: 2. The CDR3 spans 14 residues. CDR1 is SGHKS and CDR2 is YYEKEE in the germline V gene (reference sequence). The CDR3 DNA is TGTGCCAGCAGCGTGGGACAGGGGGCCTACGAGCAGTACTTC. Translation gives CASSVGQGAYEQYF.

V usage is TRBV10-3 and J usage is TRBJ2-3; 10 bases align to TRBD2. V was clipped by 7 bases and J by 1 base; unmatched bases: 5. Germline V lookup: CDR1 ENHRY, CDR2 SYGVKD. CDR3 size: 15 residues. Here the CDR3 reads CAITSGRAGTDTQYF. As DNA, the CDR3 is TGTGCCATCACCAGCGGGAGGGCCGGCACAGATACGCAGTATTTT.

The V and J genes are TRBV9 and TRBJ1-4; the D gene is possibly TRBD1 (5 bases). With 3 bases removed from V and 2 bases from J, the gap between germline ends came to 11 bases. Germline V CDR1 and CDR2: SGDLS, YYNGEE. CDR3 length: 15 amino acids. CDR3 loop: CASSAGEITNEKLFF. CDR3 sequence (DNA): TGTGCCAGCAGCGCGGGGGAGATTACTAATGAAAAACTGTTTTTT.

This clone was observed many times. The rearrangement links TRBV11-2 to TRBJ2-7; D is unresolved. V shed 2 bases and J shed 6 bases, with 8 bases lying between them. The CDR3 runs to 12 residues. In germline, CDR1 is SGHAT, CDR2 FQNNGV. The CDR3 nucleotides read TGTGCCAGCAGCTTATTACTCGTCGAGCAGTACTTC. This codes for CASSLLLVEQYF.

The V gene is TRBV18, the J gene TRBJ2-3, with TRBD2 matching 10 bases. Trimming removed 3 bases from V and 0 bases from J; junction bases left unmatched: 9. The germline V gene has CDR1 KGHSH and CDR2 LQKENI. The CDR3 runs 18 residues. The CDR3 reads CASSPIAGLAYSTDTQYF. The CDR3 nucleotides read TGTGCCAGCTCACCGATCGCGGGACTAGCGTATAGCACAGATACGCAGTATTTT.

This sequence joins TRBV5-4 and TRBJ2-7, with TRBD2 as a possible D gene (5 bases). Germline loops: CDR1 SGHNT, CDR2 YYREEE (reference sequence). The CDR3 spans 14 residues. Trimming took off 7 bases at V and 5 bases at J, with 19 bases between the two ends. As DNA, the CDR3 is TGTGCCAGCTCCCTAAAGGGAGTAAGAAACGAGCAGTACTTC. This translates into CASSLKGVRNEQYF.

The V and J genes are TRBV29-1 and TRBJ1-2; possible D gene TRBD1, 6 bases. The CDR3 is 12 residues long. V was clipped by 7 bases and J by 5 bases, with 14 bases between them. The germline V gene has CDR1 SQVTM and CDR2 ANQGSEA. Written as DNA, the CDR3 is TGCAGCGCGTACACAGGGTTGTATGGCTACACCTTC. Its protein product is CSAYTGLYGYTF.

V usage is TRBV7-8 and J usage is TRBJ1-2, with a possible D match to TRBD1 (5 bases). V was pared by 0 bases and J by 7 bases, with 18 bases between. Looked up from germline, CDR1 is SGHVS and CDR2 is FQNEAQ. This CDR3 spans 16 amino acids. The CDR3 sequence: CASSLANSRVISGYTF. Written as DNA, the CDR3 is TGTGCCAGCAGCTTAGCGAACAGCAGGGTTATTAGTGGCTACACCTTC.

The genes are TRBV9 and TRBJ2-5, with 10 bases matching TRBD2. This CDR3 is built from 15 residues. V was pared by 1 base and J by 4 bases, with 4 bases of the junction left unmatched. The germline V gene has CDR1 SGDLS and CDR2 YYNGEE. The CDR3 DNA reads TGTGCCAGCAGCGTATCTAGCGGGAGAAGAGAGACCCAGTACTTC. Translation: CASSVSSGRRETQYF.

Here the CDR3 DNA reads TGTGCCAGCGCCTTTGGTAACCAGAGGGTTGGAACCGGGGAGCTGTTTTTT. It specifies CASAFGNQRVGTGELFF. This chain links TRBV11-3 with TRBJ2-2; D might be TRBD2 (5 bases). The germline V and J ends were trimmed by 8 bases and 5 bases, with 24 bases remaining between them. The CDR3 totals 17 residues. CDR1 is SGHNT, CDR2 YENEEA, per germline.

CDR3: CASSLQGGPNTGELFF. CDR3 coding DNA: TGCGCCAGCAGCTTGCAAGGGGGCCCCAACACCGGGGAGCTGTTTTTT. This sequence joins TRBV5-1 and TRBJ2-2; TRBD1 matches at 7 bases. CDR3 length: 16 residues. V shed 1 base and J 2 bases; nucleotides not matched to a gene: 5. Germline CDR1 and CDR2: SGHRS and YFSETQ.

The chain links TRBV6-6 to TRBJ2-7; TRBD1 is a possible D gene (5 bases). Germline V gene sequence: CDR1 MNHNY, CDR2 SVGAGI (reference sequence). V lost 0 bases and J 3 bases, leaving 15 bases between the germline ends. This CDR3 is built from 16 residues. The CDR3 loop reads CASSYSLDKGLYEQYF. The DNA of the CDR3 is TGTGCCAGCAGTTACTCCCTGGACAAGGGGCTCTACGAGCAGTACTTC.

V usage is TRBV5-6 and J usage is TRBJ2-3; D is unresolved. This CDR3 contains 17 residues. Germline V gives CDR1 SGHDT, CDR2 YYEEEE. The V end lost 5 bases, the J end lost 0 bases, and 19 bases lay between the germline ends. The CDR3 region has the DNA TGTGCCAGCAGTAGAACGTCCACCGTTCTGAGCACAGATACGCAGTATTTT. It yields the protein CASSRTSTVLSTDTQYF.

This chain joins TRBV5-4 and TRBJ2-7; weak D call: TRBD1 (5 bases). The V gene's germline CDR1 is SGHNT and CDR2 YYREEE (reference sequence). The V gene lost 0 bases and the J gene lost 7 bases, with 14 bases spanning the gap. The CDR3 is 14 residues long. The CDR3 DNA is TGTGCCAGCAGCTTGGTGGCAGGGAAGGAAGAGCAGTACTTC. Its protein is CASSLVAGKEEQYF.

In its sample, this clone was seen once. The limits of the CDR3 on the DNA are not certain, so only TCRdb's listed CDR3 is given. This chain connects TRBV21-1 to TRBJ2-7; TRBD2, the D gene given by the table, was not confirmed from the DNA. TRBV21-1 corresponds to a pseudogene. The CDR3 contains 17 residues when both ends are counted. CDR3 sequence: CASSLQGVAGGTYEQYF.

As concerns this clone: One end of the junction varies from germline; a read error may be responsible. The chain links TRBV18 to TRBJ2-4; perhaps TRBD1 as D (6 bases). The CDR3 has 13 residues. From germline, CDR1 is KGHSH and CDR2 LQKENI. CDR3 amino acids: CASSPTQRQALNF. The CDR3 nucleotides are TGTGCCAGCTCACCTACCCAACGACAGGCTCTGAACTTC.